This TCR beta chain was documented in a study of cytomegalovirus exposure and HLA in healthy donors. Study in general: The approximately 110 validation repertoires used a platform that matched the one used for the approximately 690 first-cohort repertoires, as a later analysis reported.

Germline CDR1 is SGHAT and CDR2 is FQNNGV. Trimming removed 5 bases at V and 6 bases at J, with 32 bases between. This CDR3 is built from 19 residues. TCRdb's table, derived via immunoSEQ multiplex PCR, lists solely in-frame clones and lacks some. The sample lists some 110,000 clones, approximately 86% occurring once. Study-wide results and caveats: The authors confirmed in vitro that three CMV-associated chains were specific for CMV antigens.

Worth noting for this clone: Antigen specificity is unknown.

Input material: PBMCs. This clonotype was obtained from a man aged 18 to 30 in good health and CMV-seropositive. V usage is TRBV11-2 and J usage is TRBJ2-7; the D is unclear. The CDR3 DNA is TGTGCCAGCAGCCCCATTAGGCCCCCACCGGGTACTCGGATCTCCGAGCAGTACTTC. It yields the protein CASSPIRPPPGTRISEQYF.